Shown below are 27 T cell receptor beta chains from a single sample sequenced in a study of beta chain features in type 1 diabetes. Findings and limits, study-wide: Shortening that was moderate but significant affected the TCRB CDR3s of Type 1 diabetes patients in all four CD4+ subsets.

Their specific antigens are unknown. Investigators reverse transcribed all isolated RNA, so they sequenced expressed TCRB transcripts. The data were produced by immunoSEQ multiplex PCR, yet TCRdb's version contains in-frame clones alone and is incomplete. The sample yields around 150,000 clones, about 63% seen once. Input material: naive CD4+ T cells from blood. Receptors were obtained from a man aged 30-40 years with type 1 diabetes.

This clone was recorded a few times. This chain links TRBV28 with TRBJ2-1, with a weak D call TRBD2 (6 bases). V lost 7 bases and J 5 bases, leaving 15 bases between the germline ends. The CDR3 runs 14 residues. Germline assignment: CDR1 MDHEN and CDR2 SYDVKM. The CDR3 spells CASTPGDGDNEQFF. CDR3 sequence (DNA): TGTGCCAGCACCCCGGGGGACGGAGACAATGAGCAGTTCTTC. The variable domain in full, with the rest retrieved from reference TRBV28 and TRBJ2-1, is DVKVTQSSRYLVKRTGEKVFLECVQDMDHENMFWYRQDPGLGLRLIYFSYDVKMKEKGDIPEGYSVSREKKERFSLILESASTNQTSMYLCASTPGDGDNEQFFGPGTRLTVL.

The rearrangement links TRBV6-6 to TRBJ2-3, with D tentatively TRBD2 (6 bases). CDR1 and CDR2 (germline): MNHNY, SVGAGI (reference sequence). V lost 6 bases and J 6 bases, leaving 7 bases between the germline ends. CDR3 length: 11 residues. CDR3 amino acids: CASRGRDTQYF. As DNA, the CDR3 is TGTGCCAGCAGGGGGAGGGATACGCAGTATTTT.

The genes are TRBV7-2 and TRBJ2-5, with 7 bases identical to TRBD2. From germline, CDR1 is SGHTA and CDR2 FQGNSA. Trimming removed 6 bases from V and 5 bases from J; junction bases left unmatched: 9. The CDR3 totals 14 residues. The CDR3, as DNA: TGTGCCAGCAGTTCTCAGCGGGGTTGGGAGACCCAGTACTTC. It encodes CASSSQRGWETQYF.

This clone turned up a few times. The genes are TRBV29-1 and TRBJ1-4; D remains unclear. Germline-derived CDR1 and CDR2 are SQVTM and ANQGSEA. Deletions cut 4 bases from V and 4 bases from J, with 10 bases between. The CDR3 runs 13 residues. CDR3 bases: TGCAGCGTTGCCCGGAGTGGTAATGAAAAACTGTTTTTT. As protein: CSVARSGNEKLFF.

This clone was seen a few times. The gene calls are TRBV7-9 and TRBJ2-3; D unresolved. Trimming took off 9 bases at V and 0 bases at J, with 13 bases between the two ends. The CDR3 sequence is 14 residues long. Germline loops: CDR1 SEHNR, CDR2 FQNEAQ (reference sequence). The CDR3 loop reads CASSLRPSTDTQYF. CDR3 in DNA: TGTGCCAGTTCTCTGAGGCCCAGCACAGATACGCAGTATTTT.

The rearrangement joins TRBV18 to TRBJ2-2; weak D call: TRBD1 (5 bases). CDR1 is KGHSH, CDR2 LQKENI, per germline. This CDR3 comprises 14 residues. V lost 4 bases and J 7 bases, leaving 13 bases between the germline ends. The CDR3 nucleotides read TGTGCCAGCTCACTGACAGATCCGATCGGGGAGCTGTTTTTT. Amino acids: CASSLTDPIGELFF.

The V gene is TRBV11-2, the J gene TRBJ2-1; D is unclear. Germline CDR1 reads SGHAT; CDR2 reads FQNNGV. This CDR3 contains 12 residues. The V gene lost 1 base and the J gene lost 7 bases, with 5 bases spanning the gap. DNA for the CDR3: TGTGCCAGCAGCTTAGGCCGAAATGAGCAGTTCTTC. The encoded protein is CASSLGRNEQFF.

The DNA for the CDR3 is TGTGCCAGCAGCGTCGAACACCATTTTTCACCCCTCCACTTT. Amino acid sequence: CASSVEHHFSPLHF. This chain connects TRBV9 to TRBJ1-6; no firm D call. Germline-derived CDR1 and CDR2 are SGDLS and YYNGEE. V shed 2 bases and J shed 9 bases, with 12 bases lying between them. The CDR3 length is 14 residues.

This clone was observed a single time. This sequence joins TRBV9 and TRBJ2-3; D unresolved. In germline, CDR1 is SGDLS, CDR2 YYNGEE. The V end was cut by 4 bases, the J end by 0 bases, with 9 bases between. The CDR3 totals 14 residues. In nucleotides, the CDR3 is TGTGCCAGCAGCCCCCACGGCAGCACAGATACGCAGTATTTT. The encoded protein is CASSPHGSTDTQYF.

This chain connects TRBV9 to TRBJ2-7, with 12 bases identical to TRBD1. The CDR3 loop spans 15 amino acids. Unmatched junction bases numbered 8, after V lost 3 bases and J lost 7 bases. CDR1 and CDR2 (germline): SGDLS, YYNGEE. The CDR3 coding sequence is TGTGCCAGCAGCGCCGGCGGGACAGGGGGCTTTGAGCAGTACTTC. Its translation is CASSAGGTGGFEQYF.

The chain uses TRBV30 and TRBJ2-1; weak D call: TRBD1 (6 bases). Trimming took 4 bases from V and 5 from J, leaving 15 bases between them. CDR3 size: 14 residues. In germline, CDR1 is GTSNPN, CDR2 SVGIG (reference sequence). CDR3 coding DNA: TGTGCCTGGATAGTGGGGGCGTTAGACAATGAGCAGTTCTTC. Its protein product is CAWIVGALDNEQFF.

With respect to this clone: One end of the junction varies from germline; a read error may be responsible. CDR3 loop: CSVGRPGEKLLF. The DNA for the CDR3 is TGCAGCGTCGGCCGCCCGGGAGAAAAACTGTTATTT. V usage is TRBV29-1 and J usage is TRBJ1-4; D call uncertain. CDR1 SQVTM and CDR2 ANQGSEA come from the germline V gene. The CDR3 consists of 12 residues.

The rearrangement joins TRBV5-1 to TRBJ2-7; D may correspond to TRBD1 or TRBD2 (5 bases each). V dropped 6 bases and J dropped 1 base, with 14 bases sitting between them. The CDR3 runs to 14 residues. Germline assignment: CDR1 SGHRS and CDR2 YFSETQ. DNA for the CDR3: TGCGCCAGCACCCCCGGGGCTTTTTCCTACGAGCAGTACTTC. Protein: CASTPGAFSYEQYF.

This chain joins TRBV2 and TRBJ1-4; D unclear. V was clipped by 4 bases and J by 8 bases, with 5 bases between them. CDR1 is SNHLY, CDR2 FYNNEI, per germline. There are 11 residues in the CDR3. For the CDR3, the DNA is TGTGCCAGCAGTGCGACGGAAAAACTGTTTTTT. Protein sequence: CASSATEKLFF.

This clone was seen a handful of times. The genes are TRBV29-1 and TRBJ2-3; no firm D call. Between the trimmed V and J ends, which lost 6 bases and 4 bases, there was a span of 17 bases. Germline CDR1 and CDR2: SQVTM and ANQGSEA. There are 14 residues in the CDR3. The CDR3, as DNA: TGCAGCGTCTATAGTGGGTATGGGGCAGATACGCAGTATTTT. Its translation: CSVYSGYGADTQYF.

The chain links TRBV7-2 to TRBJ2-5; D uncertain. This CDR3 spans 13 amino acids. The V end lost 3 bases, the J end lost 0 bases, and 5 bases lay between the germline ends. Germline CDR1 and CDR2: SGHTA and FQGNSA. This chain's CDR3 is CASSFQNQETQYF. DNA of the CDR3: TGTGCCAGCAGCTTCCAAAACCAAGAGACCCAGTACTTC.

The chain has TRBV29-1 and TRBJ2-7; possibly TRBD1 for D (5 bases). The CDR3 sequence is 12 residues long. Looked up from germline, CDR1 is SQVTM and CDR2 is ANQGSEA. V was cut by 5 bases and J by 0 bases, with 8 bases left in between. CDR3 loop: CSVMTASYEQYF. CDR3 in DNA: TGCAGCGTTATGACAGCCTCCTACGAGCAGTACTTC.

The V and J genes are TRBV30 and TRBJ1-6; unclear D gene. This CDR3 region has 13 residues. V lost 3 bases and J lost 10, with 13 bases in between. Germline assignment: CDR1 GTSNPN and CDR2 SVGIG (reference sequence). CDR3: CAWSRRGDSPLHF. CDR3 DNA sequence: TGTGCCTGGAGCCGTCGGGGTGACTCACCCCTCCACTTT.

In its sample, this clone was seen a few times. The chain combines TRBV30 with TRBJ2-3; 8 positions match TRBD2. CDR1 is GTSNPN, CDR2 SVGIG, per germline (reference sequence). The CDR3 runs 14 residues. Germline trimming cut 3 bases from V and 8 bases from J; bases unmatched to any gene: 10. CDR3 in amino acids: CAWSAGRGEATQYF. The CDR3 coding sequence is TGTGCCTGGAGCGCCGGGCGGGGGGAAGCTACGCAGTATTTT.

Worth noting for this clone: The sample carries other DNA sequences with the same CDR3. This chain uses TRBV29-1 with TRBJ2-7; 7 nucleotides line up with TRBD1. This CDR3 comprises 11 residues. The V and J ends lost 3 bases and 5 bases, in that order; junction bases with no gene match: 1. The V gene's germline CDR1 is SQVTM and CDR2 ANQGSEA. The CDR3 DNA sequence: TGCAGCGTTGACAGGGGGAACGAGCAGTACTTC. Translation: CSVDRGNEQYF.

The J gene is TRBJ2-6, the V gene TRBV10-3; 9 nucleotides agree with TRBD1. The CDR3 runs to 14 residues. V lost 10 bases, J lost 9 bases, and 10 bases stayed unmatched. CDR1 is ENHRY and CDR2 is SYGVKD in the germline V gene. As DNA, the CDR3 is TGTGCCAGTACTCCGGGACAGGGAGACAACGTCCTGACTTTC. This encodes CASTPGQGDNVLTF.

This clone has just one count. This CDR3 is CASSQWASGNTIYF. CDR3 nucleotide sequence: TGTGCCAGCAGCCAATGGGCCTCTGGAAACACCATATATTTT. This chain joins TRBV14 and TRBJ1-3, with no clear D. CDR1 SGHDN and CDR2 FVKESK come from the germline V gene. There are 14 residues in the CDR3. V shed 2 bases and J shed 0 bases, with 5 bases lying between them.

The genes are TRBV27 and TRBJ2-3; D not resolved. CDR3 length: 16 residues. Germline-derived CDR1 and CDR2 are MNHEY and SMNVEV (reference sequence). V lost 0 bases, J lost 4 bases, and 14 bases lay in between. The CDR3 spells CASSLSIPPWADTQYF. In DNA, the CDR3 is TGTGCCAGCAGTTTATCGATACCCCCCTGGGCAGATACGCAGTATTTT.

This chain uses TRBV9 with TRBJ2-4; possibly TRBD1 for D (6 bases). V was pared by 2 bases and J by 8 bases, with 14 bases between. Per germline, CDR1 SGDLS and CDR2 YYNGEE. CDR3 length: 14 residues. CDR3 coding DNA: TGTGCCAGCAGCGTCGGACAGTCCCGGGACATTCAGTACTTC. Protein: CASSVGQSRDIQYF.

The chain joins TRBV29-1 to TRBJ2-5; D may be TRBD1 or TRBD2 (5 bases each). CDR1 and CDR2 (germline): SQVTM, ANQGSEA. V was trimmed by 6 bases and J by 4 bases, leaving 15 bases between them. The CDR3 is made up of 13 amino acids. CDR3 protein: CSVVWGLRETQYF. The CDR3 DNA is TGCAGCGTCGTGTGGGGGTTGCGAGAGACCCAGTACTTC.

V gene TRBV7-2 combines with J gene TRBJ2-7; 8 nucleotides match TRBD1. The CDR3 contains 15 residues. Germline lookup yields CDR1 SGHTA and CDR2 FQGNSA. After removal of 2 bases from V and 6 bases from J, the junction contained 9 bases not matched to a gene. CDR3 region: CASSLPDRVIGEQYF. The CDR3, as DNA: TGTGCCAGCAGCTTACCGGACAGGGTTATAGGCGAGCAGTACTTC.

The chain has TRBV29-1 and TRBJ1-1; perhaps TRBD1 as D (5 bases). The CDR3 is made up of 17 amino acids. Trimming removed 2 bases at V and 8 bases at J, with 27 bases between. Germline CDR1 is SQVTM and CDR2 is ANQGSEA. The CDR3 region is CSVESLTGRGLFAEAFF. The CDR3 coding sequence is TGCAGCGTTGAATCCCTAACAGGAAGGGGTTTATTCGCGGAAGCTTTCTTT.